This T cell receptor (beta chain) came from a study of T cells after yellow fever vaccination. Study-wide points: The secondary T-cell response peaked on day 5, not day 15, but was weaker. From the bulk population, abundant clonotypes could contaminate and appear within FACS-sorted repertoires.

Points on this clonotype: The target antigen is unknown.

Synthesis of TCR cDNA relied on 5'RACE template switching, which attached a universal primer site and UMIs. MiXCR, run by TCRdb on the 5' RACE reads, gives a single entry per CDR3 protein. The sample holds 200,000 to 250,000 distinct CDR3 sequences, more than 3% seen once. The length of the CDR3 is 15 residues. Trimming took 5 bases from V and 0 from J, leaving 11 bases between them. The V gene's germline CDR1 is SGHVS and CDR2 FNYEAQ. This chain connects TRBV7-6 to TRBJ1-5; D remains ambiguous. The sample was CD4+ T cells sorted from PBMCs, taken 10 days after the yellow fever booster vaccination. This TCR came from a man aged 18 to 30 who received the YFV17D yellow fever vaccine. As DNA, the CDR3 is TGTGCCAGCAGCCTGGGTCCCTATAGCAATCAGCCCCAGCATTTT. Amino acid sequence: CASSLGPYSNQPQHF.